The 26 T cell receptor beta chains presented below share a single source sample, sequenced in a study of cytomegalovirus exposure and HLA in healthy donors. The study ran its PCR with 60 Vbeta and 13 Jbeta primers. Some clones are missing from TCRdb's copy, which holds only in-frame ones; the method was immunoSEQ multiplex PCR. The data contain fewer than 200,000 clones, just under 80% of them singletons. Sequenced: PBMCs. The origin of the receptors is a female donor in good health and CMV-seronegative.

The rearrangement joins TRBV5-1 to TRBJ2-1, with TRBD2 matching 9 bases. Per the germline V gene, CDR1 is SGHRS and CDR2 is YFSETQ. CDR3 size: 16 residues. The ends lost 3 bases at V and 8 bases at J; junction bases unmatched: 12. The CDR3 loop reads CASSSLVGGGAHEQFF. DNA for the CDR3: TGCGCCAGCAGCTCCCTAGTTGGCGGGGGGGCCCATGAGCAGTTCTTC.

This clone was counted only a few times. In DNA, the CDR3 is TGTGCTAGTGGTTTGGGACAGAGCTCCTACAATGAGCAGTTCTTC. Its protein is CASGLGQSSYNEQFF. The chain carries TRBV12-5 and TRBJ2-1, with D perhaps matching TRBD1 (5 bases). The CDR3 extends over 15 amino acids. CDR1 and CDR2 (germline): LGHNT, FRNRAP. Trimming took 1 base from V and 0 from J, leaving 7 bases between them.

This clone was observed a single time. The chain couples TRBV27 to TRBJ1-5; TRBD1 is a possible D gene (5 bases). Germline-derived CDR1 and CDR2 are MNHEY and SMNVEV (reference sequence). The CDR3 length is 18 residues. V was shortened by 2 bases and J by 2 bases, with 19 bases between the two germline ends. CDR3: CASSLGMEGRGRNQPQHF. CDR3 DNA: TGTGCCAGCAGTTTAGGGATGGAGGGGCGCGGTCGCAATCAGCCCCAGCATTTT.

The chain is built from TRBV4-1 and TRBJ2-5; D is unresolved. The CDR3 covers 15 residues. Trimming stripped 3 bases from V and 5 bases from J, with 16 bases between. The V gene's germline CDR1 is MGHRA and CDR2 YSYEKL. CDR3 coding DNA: TGCGCCAGCAGCCAGCCTGGGCAAGGTGGGGAGACCCAGTACTTC. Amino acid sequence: CASSQPGQGGETQYF.

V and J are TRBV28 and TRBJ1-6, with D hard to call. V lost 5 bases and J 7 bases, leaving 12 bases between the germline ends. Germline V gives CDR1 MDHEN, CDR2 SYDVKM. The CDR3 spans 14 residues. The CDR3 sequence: CASSPVRGNSPLHF. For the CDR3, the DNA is TGTGCCAGCAGTCCGGTTAGAGGCAATTCACCCCTCCACTTT.

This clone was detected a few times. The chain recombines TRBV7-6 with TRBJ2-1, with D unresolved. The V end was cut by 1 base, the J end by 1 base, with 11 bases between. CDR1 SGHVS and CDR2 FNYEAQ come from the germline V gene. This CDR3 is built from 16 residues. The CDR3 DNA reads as TGTGCCAGCAGCTTAGTGGTCATCGGGTCCTACAATGAGCAGTTCTTC. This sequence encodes CASSLVVIGSYNEQFF.

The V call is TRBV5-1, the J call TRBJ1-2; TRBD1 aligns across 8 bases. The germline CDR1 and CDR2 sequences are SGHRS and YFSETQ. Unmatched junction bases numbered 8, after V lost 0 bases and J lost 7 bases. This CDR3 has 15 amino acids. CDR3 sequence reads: CASSLAAGGEGGYTF. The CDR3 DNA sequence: TGCGCCAGCAGCTTGGCGGCAGGGGGCGAGGGTGGCTACACCTTC. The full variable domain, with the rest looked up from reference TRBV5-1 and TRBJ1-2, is KAGVTQTPRYLIKTRGQQVTLSCSPISGHRSVSWYQQTPGQGLQFLFEYFSETQRNKGNFPGRFSGRQFSNSRSEMNVSTLELGDSALYLCASSLAAGGEGGYTFGSGTRLTVV.

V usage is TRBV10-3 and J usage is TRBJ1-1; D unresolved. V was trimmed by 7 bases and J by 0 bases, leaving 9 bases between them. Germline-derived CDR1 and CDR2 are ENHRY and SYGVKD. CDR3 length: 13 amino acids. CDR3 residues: CAINFNLNTEAFF. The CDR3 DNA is TGTGCCATCAATTTTAACTTGAACACTGAAGCTTTCTTT.

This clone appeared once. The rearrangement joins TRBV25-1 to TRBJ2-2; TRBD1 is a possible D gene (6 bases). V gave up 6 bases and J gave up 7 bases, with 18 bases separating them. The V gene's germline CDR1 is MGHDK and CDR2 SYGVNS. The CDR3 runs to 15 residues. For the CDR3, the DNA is TGTGCCAGCAGCCCATCGCTGGGGGCGGGCGGGGAGCTGTTTTTT. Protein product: CASSPSLGAGGELFF.

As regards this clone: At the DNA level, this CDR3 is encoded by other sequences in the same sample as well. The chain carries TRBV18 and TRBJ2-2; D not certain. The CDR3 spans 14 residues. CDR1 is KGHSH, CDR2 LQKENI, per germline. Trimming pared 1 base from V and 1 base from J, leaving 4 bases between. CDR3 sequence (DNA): TGTGCCAGCTCACCACAGCTGAACACCGGGGAGCTGTTTTTT. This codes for CASSPQLNTGELFF.

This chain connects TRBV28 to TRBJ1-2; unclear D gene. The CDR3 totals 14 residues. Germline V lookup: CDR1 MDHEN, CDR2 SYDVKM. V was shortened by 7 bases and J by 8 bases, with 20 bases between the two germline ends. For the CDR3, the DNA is TGTGCCAGCATAACCTCTGAGGAGGGCAGGGGCTACACCTTC. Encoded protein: CASITSEEGRGYTF.

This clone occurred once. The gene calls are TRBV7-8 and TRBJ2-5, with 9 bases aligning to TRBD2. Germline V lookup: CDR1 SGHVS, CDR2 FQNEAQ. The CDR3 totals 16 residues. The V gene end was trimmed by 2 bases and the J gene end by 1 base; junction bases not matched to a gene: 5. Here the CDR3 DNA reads TGTGCCAGCAGCTTAAATAGCGGGGGACCCCAAGAGACCCAGTACTTC. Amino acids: CASSLNSGGPQETQYF.

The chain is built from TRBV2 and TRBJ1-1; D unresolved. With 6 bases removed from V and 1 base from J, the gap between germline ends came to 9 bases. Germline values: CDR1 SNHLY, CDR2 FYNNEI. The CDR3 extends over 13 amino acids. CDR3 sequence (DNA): TGTGCCAGCAGGGGAGATTCGAACACTGAAGCTTTCTTT. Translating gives CASRGDSNTEAFF.

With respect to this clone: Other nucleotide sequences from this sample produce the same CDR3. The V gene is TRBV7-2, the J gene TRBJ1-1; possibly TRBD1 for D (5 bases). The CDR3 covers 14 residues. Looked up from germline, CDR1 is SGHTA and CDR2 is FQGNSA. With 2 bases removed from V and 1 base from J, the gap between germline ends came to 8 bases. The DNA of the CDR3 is TGTGCCAGCAGCTTACTGCAGGGGAACACTGAAGCTTTCTTT. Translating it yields CASSLLQGNTEAFF.

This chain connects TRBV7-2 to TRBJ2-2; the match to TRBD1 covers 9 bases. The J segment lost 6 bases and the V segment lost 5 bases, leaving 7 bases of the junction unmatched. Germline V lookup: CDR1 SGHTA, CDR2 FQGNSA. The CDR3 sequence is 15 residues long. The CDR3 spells CASSARQGVSGELFF. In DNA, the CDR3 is TGTGCCAGCAGCGCCCGACAGGGGGTCTCCGGGGAGCTGTTTTTT.

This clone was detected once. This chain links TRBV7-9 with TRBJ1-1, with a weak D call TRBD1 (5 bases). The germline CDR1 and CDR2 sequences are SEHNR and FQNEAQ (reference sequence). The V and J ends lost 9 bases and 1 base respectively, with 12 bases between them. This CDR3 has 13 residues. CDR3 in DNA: TGTGCCAGTAGGGACTTTAAGAACACTGAAGCTTTCTTT. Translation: CASRDFKNTEAFF. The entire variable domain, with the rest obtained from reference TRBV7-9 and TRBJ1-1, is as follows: DTGVSQNPRHKITKRGQNVTFRCDPISEHNRLYWYRQTLGQGPEFLTYFQNEAQLEKSRLLSDRFSAERPKGSFSTLEIQRTEQGDSAMYLCASRDFKNTEAFFGQGTRLTVV.

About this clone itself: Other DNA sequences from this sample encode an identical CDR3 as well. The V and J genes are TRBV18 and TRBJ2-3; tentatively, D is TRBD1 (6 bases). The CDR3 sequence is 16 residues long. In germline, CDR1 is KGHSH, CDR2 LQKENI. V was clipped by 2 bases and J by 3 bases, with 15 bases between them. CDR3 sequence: CASSPLSAGATDTQYF. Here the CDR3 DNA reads TGTGCCAGCTCACCATTATCGGCAGGGGCGACAGATACGCAGTATTTT.

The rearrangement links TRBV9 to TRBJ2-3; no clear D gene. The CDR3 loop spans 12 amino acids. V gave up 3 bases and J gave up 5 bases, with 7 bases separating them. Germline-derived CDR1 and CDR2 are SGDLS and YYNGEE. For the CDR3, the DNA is TGTGCCAGCAGCGCAGATGTAGATACGCAGTATTTT. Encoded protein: CASSADVDTQYF.

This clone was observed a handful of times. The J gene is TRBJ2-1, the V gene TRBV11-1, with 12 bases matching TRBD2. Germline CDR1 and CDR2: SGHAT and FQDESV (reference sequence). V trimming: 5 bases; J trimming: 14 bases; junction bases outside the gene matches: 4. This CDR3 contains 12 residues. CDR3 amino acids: CASSLTSGSEFF. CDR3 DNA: TGTGCCAGCAGCCTGACTAGCGGGAGCGAGTTCTTC. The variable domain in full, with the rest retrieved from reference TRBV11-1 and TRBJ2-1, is EAEVAQSPRYKITEKSQAVAFWCDPISGHATLYWYRQILGQGPELLVQFQDESVVDDSQLPKDRFSAERLKGVDSTLKIQPAELGDSAMYLCASSLTSGSEFFGPGTRLTVL.

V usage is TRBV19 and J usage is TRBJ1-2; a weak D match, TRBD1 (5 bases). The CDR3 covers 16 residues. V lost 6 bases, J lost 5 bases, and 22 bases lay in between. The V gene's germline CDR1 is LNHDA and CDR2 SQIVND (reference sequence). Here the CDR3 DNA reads TGTGCCAGTAGCCGCTCACTTCGGCAGGGAAGATATGGCTACACCTTC. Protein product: CASSRSLRQGRYGYTF.

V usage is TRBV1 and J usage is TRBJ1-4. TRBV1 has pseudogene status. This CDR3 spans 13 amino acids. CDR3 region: CTSSQDLVGRLFF. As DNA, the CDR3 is TGCACCAGCAGCCAAGACCTTGTAGGGAGACTGTTTTTT.

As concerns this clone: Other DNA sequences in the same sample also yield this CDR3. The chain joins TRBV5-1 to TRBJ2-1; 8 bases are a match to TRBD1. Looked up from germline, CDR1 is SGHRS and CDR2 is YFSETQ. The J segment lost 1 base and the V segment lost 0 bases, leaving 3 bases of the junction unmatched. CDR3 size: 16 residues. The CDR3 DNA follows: TGCGCCAGCAGCTTGGGGGGACAGGCATCCTACAATGAGCAGTTCTTC. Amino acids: CASSLGGQASYNEQFF.

The CDR3 sequence is CASSGYRGNYGYTF. The CDR3 DNA follows: TGTGCCAGCAGCGGCTACAGGGGTAACTATGGCTACACCTTC. The chain joins TRBV9 to TRBJ1-2; 7 bases map to TRBD1. This CDR3 is 14 amino acids long. Germline CDR1 is SGDLS and CDR2 is YYNGEE. The junction had 3 bases not matched to a gene; V was cut back by 3 bases and J by 1 base.

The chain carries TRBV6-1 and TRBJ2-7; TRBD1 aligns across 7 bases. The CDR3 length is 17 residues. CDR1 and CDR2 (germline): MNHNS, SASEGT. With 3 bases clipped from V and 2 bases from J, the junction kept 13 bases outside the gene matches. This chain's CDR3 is CASSDPVRQGFPYEQYF. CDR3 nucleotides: TGTGCCAGCAGTGACCCTGTACGACAGGGATTCCCCTACGAGCAGTACTTC.

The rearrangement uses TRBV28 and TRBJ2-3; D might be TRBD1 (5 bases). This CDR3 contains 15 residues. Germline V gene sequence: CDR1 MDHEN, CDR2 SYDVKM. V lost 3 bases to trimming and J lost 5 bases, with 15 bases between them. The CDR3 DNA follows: TGTGCCAGCAGTTTCGCGCAGGGTAGGATAGATACGCAGTATTTT. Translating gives CASSFAQGRIDTQYF.

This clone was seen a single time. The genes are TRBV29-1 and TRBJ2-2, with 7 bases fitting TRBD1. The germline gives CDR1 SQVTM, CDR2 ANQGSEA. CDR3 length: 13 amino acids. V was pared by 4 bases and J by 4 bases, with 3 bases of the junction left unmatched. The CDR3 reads CSVVQGSTGELFF. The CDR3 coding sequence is TGCAGCGTTGTACAGGGGAGCACCGGGGAGCTGTTTTTT.